Included here is one T cell receptor (beta chain) sequence, with context. Its antigen remains unknown. This tumor tissue came from a pretreatment baseline collection. This entry is derived from a study of circulating tumor DNA in untreated peripheral T-cell lymphoma. Study outcomes and limitations: Baseline tissues yielded around 86% and baseline serum roughly 61% tumor-specific clonotype detection.

Germline loops: CDR1 SGHRS, CDR2 YFSETQ. The V and J ends lost 3 bases and 2 bases, in that order; junction bases with no gene match: 4. The CDR3 is 15 amino acids. The assay was immunoSEQ multiplex PCR, and TCRdb's table has in-frame clones only and misses some. In the table there are around 10,000 clones, about 80% of which are singletons. The receptor was derived from a human donor with peripheral T-cell lymphoma. Sequencing was done on a sample of tumor tissue. This chain joins TRBV5-1 and TRBJ2-1, with TRBD1 matching over 8 bases. CDR3 DNA sequence: TGCGCCAGCAGCTCAGACAGGGGAACCTACAATGAGCAGTTCTTC. The encoded protein is CASSSDRGTYNEQFF.